The 8 T cell receptor beta chains reported below all come from one sample, sequenced in a study of blood T cell repertoires in COVID-19. Clones were read by immunoSEQ multiplex PCR, and TCRdb kept only the in-frame ones, dropping some. The top ten clones hold about 10% of a sample with roughly 230,000 clones, 80% to 85% of them seen once. Sequencing was carried out using peripheral blood. These receptors originate from a woman over 75 with COVID-19, enrolled during active disease.

The chain recombines TRBV19 with TRBJ1-3; TRBD1 matches 7 bases. The CDR3 extends over 17 amino acids. Germline V lookup: CDR1 LNHDA, CDR2 SQIVND (reference sequence). The junction had 6 bases not matched to a gene; V was cut back by 1 base and J by 0 bases. The CDR3 protein is CASSIARDSSSGNTIYF. CDR3 in DNA: TGTGCCAGTAGTATAGCCCGGGACAGCTCCTCTGGAAACACCATATATTTT.

The chain carries TRBV28 and TRBJ1-4; a possible D gene is TRBD1 (5 bases). The CDR3 sequence is 15 residues long. The germline V and J ends were trimmed by 4 bases and 4 bases, with 13 bases remaining between them. Germline V lookup: CDR1 MDHEN, CDR2 SYDVKM. CDR3 residues: CASSYQTASNEKLFF. The DNA for the CDR3 is TGTGCCAGCAGTTATCAGACAGCTAGTAATGAAAAACTGTTTTTT.

The V gene is TRBV6-1, the J gene TRBJ1-5; 7 positions agree with TRBD1. The CDR3 has 15 residues. The V and J ends lost 2 bases and 9 bases, in that order; junction bases with no gene match: 10. The germline gives CDR1 MNHNS, CDR2 SASEGT. The CDR3 here is CASSEYGGGGWPQHF. The CDR3 DNA reads as TGTGCCAGCAGTGAATATGGAGGGGGCGGATGGCCCCAGCATTTT.

The chain is built from TRBV6-2 or TRBV6-3 and TRBJ2-1, with 9 bases that match TRBD2. CDR3 length: 14 amino acids. Per the germline V gene, CDR1 is MNHEY and CDR2 is SVGEGT. With V trimmed by 4 bases and J by 7 bases, 5 bases remained unmatched. As DNA, the CDR3 is TGTGCCAGCAGTTGGGTTAGCGGGGGTAATGAGCAGTTCTTC. This encodes CASSWVSGGNEQFF.

This clone was seen a single time. The V gene is TRBV11-3, the J gene TRBJ2-5, with D tentatively TRBD1 (5 bases). V dropped 5 bases and J dropped 4 bases, with 11 bases sitting between them. The germline CDR1 and CDR2 sequences are SGHNT and YENEEA. The CDR3 runs 13 residues. The CDR3 nucleotides read TGTGCCAGCAGCCTGGGGCTATTAGAGACCCAGTACTTC. Its protein is CASSLGLLETQYF.

This clone was picked up one time. This rearrangement joins TRBV19 to TRBJ1-5; D possibly corresponds to TRBD1 (5 bases). The V gene's germline CDR1 is LNHDA and CDR2 SQIVND (reference sequence). The CDR3 is made up of 15 amino acids. V gave up 1 base and J gave up 1 base, with 8 bases separating them. In DNA, the CDR3 is TGTGCCAGTAGTATAGGGCGACAGAGCAATCAGCCCCAGCATTTT. This translates into CASSIGRQSNQPQHF.

The J gene is TRBJ2-2, the V gene TRBV4-2; 8 bases fit TRBD1. The CDR3 totals 16 residues. Germline V gene lookup returns CDR1 LGHNA and CDR2 YNFKEQ. Trimming at V came to 1 base and at J to 5 bases, leaving 6 bases not matched to a gene. The DNA of the CDR3 is TGTGCCAGCAGCCAAGTAGGCAGGGGGCGAACCGGGGAGCTGTTTTTT. Translated: CASSQVGRGRTGELFF.

The gene calls are TRBV24-1 and TRBJ1-1, with D possibly being TRBD1 (6 bases). The germline V gene encodes CDR1 KGHDR and CDR2 SFDVKD. The CDR3 is 13 amino acids. V lost 12 bases, J lost 0 bases, and 13 bases lay in between. The CDR3 reads CASSWGLNTEAFF. The CDR3 DNA reads TGTGCCTCCTCATGGGGGCTGAACACTGAAGCTTTCTTT.